These T cell receptor beta chains were read from a single sample in a study of lymphopenia after photon versus proton radiotherapy. Assay used: immunoSEQ multiplex PCR; TCRdb lists only in-frame clones, some missing. Of approximately 25,000 clones listed, 65% to 85% are singletons. The sequenced sample was peripheral blood, obtained from a patient treated with proton-based radiotherapy. The origin of the receptors is a woman between 65 and 79 years old with pancreatic cancer. Both conserved end residues are part of each CDR3. The order of the fields is V gene, J gene, clone size, D gene, CDR3 DNA, CDR3 protein. A D gene is named only where the DNA matches it firmly. Expanded clones are given a class, and other clones once, few, many or no size at all.

TRBV6-5,TRBJ2-5,few,TRBD2,TGTGCCAGCAGTTACGGGGCAGGCGGGAGCGGGGAGACCCAGTACTTC,CASSYGAGGSGETQYF
TRBV9,TRBJ2-3,.,.,TGTGCCAGCAGCGTAGTAGGGTGGGGCACAGATACGCAGTATTTT,CASSVVGWGTDTQYF
TRBV21-1,TRBJ1-1,.,.,TGTGCCAGCCCCCTCCGACACTTGAACACTGAAGCTTTCTTT,CASPLRHLNTEAFF
TRBV11-2,TRBJ1-1,.,TRBD1,TGTGCCAGCAGCCTCACAGGGGGCGCTCCTGAAGCTTTCTTT,CASSLTGGAPEAFF
TRBV9,TRBJ2-2,.,TRBD2,TGTGCCAGCACCTCAGCGGGAGGGCCCTTCTCCGGGGAGCTGTTTTTT,CASTSAGGPFSGELFF
TRBV5-1,TRBJ2-6,.,.,TGCGCCAGCAGCTCGCTCCAAGTCCGATCCGGCGGCTCTGGGGCCAACGTCCTGACTTTC,CASSSLQVRSGGSGANVLTF
TRBV4-1,TRBJ1-2,.,.,TGCGCCAGCAGCCAACAGGGAGACTATGGCTACACCTTC,CASSQQGDYGYTF
TRBV5-6,TRBJ2-3,.,TRBD2,TGTGCCAGCGAGAACTGGGGGACTACCCACGTGTCGCAGTATTTT,CASENWGTTHVSQYF
TRBV11-3,TRBJ2-7,.,.,TGTGCCAGCAGCTCCTCCACAGGCTTCTACGAGCAGTACTTC,CASSSSTGFYEQYF
TRBV5-1,TRBJ2-5,.,TRBD2,TGCGCCAGCAGCTTGGGGACTAGCGGGGAAACCCAGTACTTC,CASSLGTSGETQYF
TRBV5-5,TRBJ2-1,.,TRBD2,TGTGCCAGCAGCTGGATGGTAGCGGGAAACGAGCAGTTCTTC,CASSWMVAGNEQFF
TRBV7-2,TRBJ2-1,.,.,TGTGCCAGCAGCTTAGTGATAGATGAGCAGTTCTTC,CASSLVIDEQFF
TRBV11-3,TRBJ2-7,.,TRBD1,TGTGCCAGCAGCTTAGCCGGGACAGGGGTTGGCGAGCAGTACTTC,CASSLAGTGVGEQYF
TRBV5-1,TRBJ2-1,.,TRBD2,TGCGCCAGCAGCTTGAGCGCTGCTAGCGGGAGGGGGACCCCGCAGTTCTTC,CASSLSAASGRGTPQFF
TRBV27,TRBJ1-5,.,.,TGTGCCAGCAGTAGACGAGGGTTGGAGCCCCAGCATTTT,CASSRRGLEPQHF
TRBV11-2,TRBJ2-2,.,TRBD2,TGTGCCAGCAGCTTTGGTCCCGCGTGGAAGCGGGAGGGCGGCGGGGAGCTGTTTTTT,CASSFGPAWKREGGGELFF